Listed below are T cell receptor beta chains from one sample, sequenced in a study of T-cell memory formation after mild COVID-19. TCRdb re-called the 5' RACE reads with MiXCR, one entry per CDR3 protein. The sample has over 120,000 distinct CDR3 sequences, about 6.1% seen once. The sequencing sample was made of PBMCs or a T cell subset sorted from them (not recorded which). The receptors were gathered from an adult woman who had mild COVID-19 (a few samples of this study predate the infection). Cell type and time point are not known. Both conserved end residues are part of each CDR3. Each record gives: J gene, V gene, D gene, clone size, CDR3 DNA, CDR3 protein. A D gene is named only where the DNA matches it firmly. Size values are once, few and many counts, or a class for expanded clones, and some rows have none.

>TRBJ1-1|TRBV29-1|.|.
TGCAGCGTTGTCGTAGGTGAAGCTTTCTTT
CSVVVGEAFF
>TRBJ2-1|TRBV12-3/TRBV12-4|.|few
TGTGCCAGCAGCCACAGGGTTGTCGGCCACAATGAGCAGTTCTTC
CASSHRVVGHNEQFF
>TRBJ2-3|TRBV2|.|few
TGTGCCAGCAGTGAAGCGACAGCAAGGAGCACAGATACGCAGTATTTT
CASSEATARSTDTQYF
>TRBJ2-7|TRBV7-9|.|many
TGTGCCAGCAGCCGCTCTGGGACGGTTCCCACCTACGAGCAGTACTTC
CASSRSGTVPTYEQYF
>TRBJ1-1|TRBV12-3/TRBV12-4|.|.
TGTGCCAGCAGTGGGACTTCCATGAACACTGAAGCTTTCTTT
CASSGTSMNTEAFF
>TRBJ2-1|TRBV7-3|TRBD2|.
TGTGCCAGCAGTCCACAGCCAAGCGGGAGGCATGAGCAGTTCTTC
CASSPQPSGRHEQFF
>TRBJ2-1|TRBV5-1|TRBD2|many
TGCGCCAGCAGACATGATAGCGGGACCGGTTACAATGAGCAGTTCTTC
CASRHDSGTGYNEQFF
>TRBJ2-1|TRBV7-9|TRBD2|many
TGTGCCAGCAGCTCCCTGGGGGGGGGAAATGAGCAGTTCTTC
CASSSLGGGNEQFF
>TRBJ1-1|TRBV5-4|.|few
TGTGCCAGCAGCTTCCGGGACCTTTCAAACACTGAAGCTTTCTTT
CASSFRDLSNTEAFF
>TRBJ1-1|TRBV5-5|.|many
TGTGCCAGCAGCTTATGGGCAGGGCAGCACACTGAAGCTTTCTTT
CASSLWAGQHTEAFF
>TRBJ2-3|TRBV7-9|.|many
TGTGCCAGCAGCCCCCGTGGTCCAGATACGCAGTATTTT
CASSPRGPDTQYF
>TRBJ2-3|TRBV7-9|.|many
TGTGCCAGCAGCCGTACCTCGGGCCGCGTAGATACGCAGTATTTT
CASSRTSGRVDTQYF
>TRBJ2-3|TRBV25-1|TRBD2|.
TGTGCCAGCAGTGAGTCCCTCTTAGCGGGGGGGCCCACAGATACGCAGTATTTT
CASSESLLAGGPTDTQYF
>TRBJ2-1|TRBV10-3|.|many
TGTGCCATCAGTGTCGGGGACAGAGTCGGGGGCAATGAGCAGTTCTTC
CAISVGDRVGGNEQFF
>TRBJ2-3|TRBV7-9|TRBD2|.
TGTGCCAGCAGCTTAAAACGGGGGGGCACAGATACGCAGTATTTT
CASSLKRGGTDTQYF
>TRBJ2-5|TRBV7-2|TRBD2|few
TGTGCCAGCAGCTTTAGCGGGGTCGCCTACTTC
CASSFSGVAYF
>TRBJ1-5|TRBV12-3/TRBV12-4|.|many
TGTGCCAGCAGTTTTTGGAATCAGCCCCAGCATTTT
CASSFWNQPQHF
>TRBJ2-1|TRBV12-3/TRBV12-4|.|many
TGTGCCAGCAGCTCCCTAGGAAATGAGCAGTTCTTC
CASSSLGNEQFF
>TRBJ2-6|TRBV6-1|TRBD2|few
TGTGCCAGCAGCGCGGGGGGGCTCGGGGCCAACGTCCTGACTTTC
CASSAGGLGANVLTF
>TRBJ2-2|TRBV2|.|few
TGTGCCACCGGGGGGCCCGGGGAGCTGTTTTTT
CATGGPGELFF
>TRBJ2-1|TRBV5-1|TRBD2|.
TGCGCCAGCAGGCTAAGCGGGGTTTCCTACAATGAGCAGTTCTTC
CASRLSGVSYNEQFF
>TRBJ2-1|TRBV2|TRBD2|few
TGTGCCAGCAGTAAAGGGACTAGCGGTGACAATGAGCAGTTCTTC
CASSKGTSGDNEQFF
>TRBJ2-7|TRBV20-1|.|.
TGCAGTGCTAGAGAAACAGGGCCCCCTACCTACGAGCAGTACTTC
CSARETGPPTYEQYF
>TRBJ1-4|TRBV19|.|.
TGTGCCAGTAGTAGGGGTAACGGAGAAAAACTGTTTTTT
CASSRGNGEKLFF
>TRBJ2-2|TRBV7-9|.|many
TGTGCCAGCAGCTTATTCACTGGCAGCCCAACCGGGGAGCTGTTTTTT
CASSLFTGSPTGELFF
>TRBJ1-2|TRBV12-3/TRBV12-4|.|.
TGTGCCAGCAGGCCGCAGGCCCACTTAGCTAACTATGGCTACACCTTC
CASRPQAHLANYGYTF
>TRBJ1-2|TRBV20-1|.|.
TGCAGTGCTCCCGACAGTGGCTATGGCTACACCTTC
CSAPDSGYGYTF
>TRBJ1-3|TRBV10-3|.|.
TGTGCCATCAGTGATATACACAAGGGGAACGGAAACACCATATATTTT
CAISDIHKGNGNTIYF
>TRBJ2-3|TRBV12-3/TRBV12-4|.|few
TGTGCCAGCAGTTTCGGGGCTAACAATTTGTTGCTAACGGATACGCAGTATTTT
CASSFGANNLLLTDTQYF
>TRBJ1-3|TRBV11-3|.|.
TGTGCCAGCAGCCCATATCCTGCTCGAAGACAGAGCTCTGGAAACACCATATATTTT
CASSPYPARRQSSGNTIYF
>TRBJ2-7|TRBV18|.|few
TGTGCCAGCGAGTCAGGGACTCAGCAGTACTTC
CASESGTQQYF
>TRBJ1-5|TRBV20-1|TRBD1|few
TGCAGTGCTAACAGGGGAGGGTATCAGCCCCAGCATTTT
CSANRGGYQPQHF
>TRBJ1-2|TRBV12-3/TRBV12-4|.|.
TGTGCCAGCAGTTTAGGCAGGGTCGTCTATGGCTACACCTTC
CASSLGRVVYGYTF
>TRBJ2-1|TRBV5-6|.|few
TGTGCCAGCAGCTTGGAGGCGGCGAGCTCCTACAATGAGCAGTTCTTC
CASSLEAASSYNEQFF
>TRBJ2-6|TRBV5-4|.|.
TGTGCCAGCAGCTTGGGACACCCAAGCTCTGGGGCCAACGTCCTGACTTTC
CASSLGHPSSGANVLTF
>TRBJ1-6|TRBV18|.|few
TGTGCCAGCTCACCAATCGTTGGGCCCGAGAATTCACCCCTCCACTTT
CASSPIVGPENSPLHF
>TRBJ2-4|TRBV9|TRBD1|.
TGTGCCAGCAGCGTCAGGGGGCTAGCCAAAAACATTCAGTACTTC
CASSVRGLAKNIQYF
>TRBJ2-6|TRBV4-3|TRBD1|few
TGCGCCAGCAGCCAGCCGTTCCTAGGGGGCACCGGGGCCAACGTCCTGACTTTC
CASSQPFLGGTGANVLTF
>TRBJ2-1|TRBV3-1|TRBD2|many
TGTGCCAGCAGCCGCACCGGGACTAGCCACAATGAGCAGTTCTTC
CASSRTGTSHNEQFF
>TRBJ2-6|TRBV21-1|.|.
TGTGCCAGCAGCGGATCATGCCGGGACAGGGCCTTCTCTGGGGCCAACGTCCTGACTTTC
CASSGSCRDRAFSGANVLTF
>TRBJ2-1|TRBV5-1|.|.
TGCGCCAGCAGCTTTGGGCAGAGCTCCTACAATGAGCAGTTCTTC
CASSFGQSSYNEQFF
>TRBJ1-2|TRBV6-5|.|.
TGTGCCAGCAGGAGCACGGGGTACTATGGCTACACCTTC
CASRSTGYYGYTF
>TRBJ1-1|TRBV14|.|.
TGTGCCAGCAGCCAACGAACTTGGGTCTTGAACACTGAAGCTTTCTTT
CASSQRTWVLNTEAFF
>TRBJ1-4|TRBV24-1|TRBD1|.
TGTGCCACCAGTGCCGGACAGGGGTTTAATGAAAAACTGTTTTTT
CATSAGQGFNEKLFF
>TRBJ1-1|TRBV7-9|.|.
TGTGCCAGCAGCTTAGTACGGACTGAAGCTTTCTTT
CASSLVRTEAFF
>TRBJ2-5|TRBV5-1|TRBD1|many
TGCGCCAGCAGCTACGGACAGGGTTGGGAGACCCAGTACTTC
CASSYGQGWETQYF
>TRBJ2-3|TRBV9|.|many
TGTGCCAGCAGCGTAGTGTTTTCGGCAGATACGCAGTATTTT
CASSVVFSADTQYF
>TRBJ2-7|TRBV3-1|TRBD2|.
TGTGCCAGCAGCCAAGGCAGGACTAGCGGGGGCTCCTACGAGCAGTACTTC
CASSQGRTSGGSYEQYF
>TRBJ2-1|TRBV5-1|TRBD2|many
TGCGCCAGCCGCGCCCAGACTAGCGCCAATGAGCAGTTCTTC
CASRAQTSANEQFF
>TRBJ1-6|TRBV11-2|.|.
TGTGCCAGCAGCTCCGGGGGGTTTAATAATTCACCCCTCCACTTT
CASSSGGFNNSPLHF
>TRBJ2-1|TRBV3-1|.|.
TGTGCCAGCTGCTTGCAGGGTCCTTGCAAAGAGCTGTTCTTC
CASCLQGPCKELFF
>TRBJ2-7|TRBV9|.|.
TGTGCCAGCAGCGCCGGACCCATCCCCTCCTACGAGCAGTACTTC
CASSAGPIPSYEQYF